The 5 T cell receptor beta chains below come from one sample, sequenced in a study of blood T cells in healthy people across ages. Next came a second PCR, run for about 6 to 11 cycles, which used a sample-barcoded 5' primer along with a J-beta primer mix. TCRdb re-called the 5' RACE reads with MiXCR, one entry per CDR3 protein. Of about 780,000 distinct CDR3 sequences in the sample, less than 80% were seen once. Material for sequencing was blood. The receptor set was obtained from a man aged 30-40 years in good health.

This clonotype appeared a single time. This chain links TRBV6-2 or TRBV6-3 with TRBJ1-1; D is perhaps TRBD1 (6 bases). Between the trimmed V and J ends, which lost 4 bases and 1 base, there was a span of 13 bases. The CDR3 covers 15 residues. The germline gives CDR1 MNHEY, CDR2 SVGEGT. The CDR3 DNA is TGTGCCAGCAGTTCAGGACAGACAACGAACACTGAAGCTTTCTTT. Amino acids: CASSSGQTTNTEAFF.

This chain links TRBV20-1 with TRBJ1-5; possibly TRBD1 for D (6 bases). The V end was cut by 6 bases, the J end by 0 bases, with 18 bases between. The CDR3 is 16 residues long. The germline V gene encodes CDR1 DFQATT and CDR2 SNEGSKA (reference sequence). The CDR3 coding sequence is TGCAGTGCCGTTAGGGGCGGGGGACATAGCAATCAGCCCCAGCATTTT. It specifies CSAVRGGGHSNQPQHF.

This clonotype was recorded a few times. The chain recombines TRBV7-2 with TRBJ2-6, with D possibly being TRBD2 (5 bases). The CDR3 has 16 amino acids. Germline V lookup: CDR1 SGHTA, CDR2 FQGNSA. The V end was cut by 1 base, the J end by 4 bases, with 11 bases between. The CDR3: CASSLGTGYGANVLTF. The CDR3 coding sequence is TGTGCCAGCAGCTTAGGGACGGGGTACGGGGCCAACGTCCTGACTTTC.

The gene calls are TRBV20-1 and TRBJ2-3; 10 nucleotides line up with TRBD2. The CDR3 covers 14 residues. The germline CDR1 and CDR2 sequences are DFQATT and SNEGSKA (reference sequence). The ends lost 2 bases at V and 5 bases at J; junction bases unmatched: 4. The CDR3 sequence is CSARTSGEGDTQYF. The CDR3 bases are TGCAGTGCTAGAACTAGCGGGGAGGGAGATACGCAGTATTTT.

The CDR3 spells CASSEGLARHEQFF. In DNA, the CDR3 is TGTGCCAGCAGCGAGGGACTAGCGAGGCATGAGCAGTTCTTC. The chain has TRBV7-9 and TRBJ2-1, with 10 bases aligning to TRBD2. The ends lost 5 bases at V and 8 bases at J; junction bases unmatched: 6. The CDR3 sequence is 14 residues long. Germline V lookup: CDR1 SEHNR, CDR2 FQNEAQ (reference sequence).